This T cell receptor (beta chain) was profiled in a study of control samples from healthy donors and cancer patients. Repertoires were generated with immunoSEQ multiplex PCR, while TCRdb's copy carries only in-frame clones and drops some. The profile covers 100,000 to 150,000 clones, with about nine tenths appearing a single time and less than 9.5% taken by the ten largest. Germline CDR1 SGHRS, CDR2 YFSETQ. This CDR3 is built from 14 residues. With V trimmed by 7 bases and J by 3 bases, 8 bases remained unmatched. The sample was blood. V and J are TRBV5-1 and TRBJ1-2; TRBD1 matches at 8 bases. The receptor comes from a man in his forties in good health. The CDR3 reads CASGQGARDYGYTF. The CDR3 nucleotides are TGCGCCAGCGGGCAGGGGGCGCGTGACTATGGCTACACCTTC. Drawing the rest from reference TRBV5-1 and TRBJ1-2, the complete variable domain is KAGVTQTPRYLIKTRGQQVTLSCSPISGHRSVSWYQQTPGQGLQFLFEYFSETQRNKGNFPGRFSGRQFSNSRSEMNVSTLELGDSALYLCASGQGARDYGYTFGSGTRLTVV.